This TCR beta chain was retrieved from a study of T cells in Graves' hyperthyroidism and ophthalmopathy. Findings and caveats of the study: Most clonotypes expanded in thyroid above 0.001 were likewise present in blood.

This clonotype was counted only a few times. The antigen remains undetermined. Amplification of TCR beta CDR3 regions used RNA as the template. Using the HTBI primer set, a first-round RT-PCR was run on the TCR CDR3. TCRdb re-called the multiplex PCR reads through MiXCR, storing one row per CDR3 protein. The table records about 590,000 distinct CDR3 sequences, approximately 14% of them present only once. V was cut by 6 bases and J by 1 base, with 22 bases left in between. This CDR3 contains 19 residues. CDR1 MNHEY and CDR2 SVGEGT come from the germline V gene. This TCR derives from a woman in her thirties with Graves' hyperthyroidism. The chain links TRBV6-2 or TRBV6-3 to TRBJ2-6, with D perhaps matching TRBD1 (6 bases). Sequencing was performed on blood. CDR3 sequence reads: CASSPYPGTRRSGANVLTF. The CDR3 coding sequence is TGTGCCAGCAGCCCCTATCCCGGGACACGGCGGTCTGGGGCCAACGTCCTGACTTTC.